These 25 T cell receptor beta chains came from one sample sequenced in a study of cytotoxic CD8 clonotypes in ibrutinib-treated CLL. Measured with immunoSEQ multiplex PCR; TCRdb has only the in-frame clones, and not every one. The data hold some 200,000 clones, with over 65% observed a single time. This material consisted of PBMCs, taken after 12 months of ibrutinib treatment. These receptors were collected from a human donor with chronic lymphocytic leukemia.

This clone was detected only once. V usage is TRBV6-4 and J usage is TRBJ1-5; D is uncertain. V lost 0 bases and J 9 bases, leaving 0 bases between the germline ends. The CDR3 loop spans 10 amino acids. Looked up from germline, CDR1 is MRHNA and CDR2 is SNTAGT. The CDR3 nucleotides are TGTGCCAGCAGTGACTCGCCCCAGCATTTT. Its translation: CASSDSPQHF.

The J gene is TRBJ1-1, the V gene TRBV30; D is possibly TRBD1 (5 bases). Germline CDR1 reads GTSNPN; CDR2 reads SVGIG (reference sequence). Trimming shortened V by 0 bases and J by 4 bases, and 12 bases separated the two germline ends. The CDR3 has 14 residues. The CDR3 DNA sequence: TGTGCCTGGAGTGTACTCCTTAGGGGCACTGAAGCTTTCTTT. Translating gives CAWSVLLRGTEAFF.

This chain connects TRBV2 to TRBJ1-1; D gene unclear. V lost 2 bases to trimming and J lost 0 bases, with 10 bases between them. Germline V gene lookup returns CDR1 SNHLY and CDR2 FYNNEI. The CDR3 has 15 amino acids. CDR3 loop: CASSETGLMNTEAFF. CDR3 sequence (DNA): TGTGCCAGCAGTGAAACCGGGCTGATGAACACTGAAGCTTTCTTT.

The CDR3 DNA sequence: TGTGCCAGCAGTGACAGGGACCCCTATCGAGGGTACTTC. This gives the protein CASSDRDPYRGYF. The genes are TRBV6-1 and TRBJ2-7; D may be TRBD1 or TRBD2 (5 bases each). Trimming left V 3 bases short and J 12 bases short, with 18 bases between. The CDR3 covers 13 residues. Germline CDR1 is MNHNS and CDR2 is SASEGT.

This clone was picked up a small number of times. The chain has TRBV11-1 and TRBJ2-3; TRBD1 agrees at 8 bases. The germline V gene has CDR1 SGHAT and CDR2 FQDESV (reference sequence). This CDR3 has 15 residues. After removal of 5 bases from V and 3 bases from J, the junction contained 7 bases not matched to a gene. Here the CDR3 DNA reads TGTGCCAGCAGCGCCAGACAGGGGAGAACAGATACGCAGTATTTT. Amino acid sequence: CASSARQGRTDTQYF.

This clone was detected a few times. The CDR3 DNA is TGCGCCAGCAGCCGGAGCGGGGTCAGCACAGATACGCAGTATTTT. Protein: CASSRSGVSTDTQYF. The chain employs TRBV5-1 and TRBJ2-3; 7 bases align to TRBD2. Germline values: CDR1 SGHRS, CDR2 YFSETQ. The CDR3 runs 15 residues. Trimming cost V 4 bases and J 0 bases; bases outside gene matches: 5.

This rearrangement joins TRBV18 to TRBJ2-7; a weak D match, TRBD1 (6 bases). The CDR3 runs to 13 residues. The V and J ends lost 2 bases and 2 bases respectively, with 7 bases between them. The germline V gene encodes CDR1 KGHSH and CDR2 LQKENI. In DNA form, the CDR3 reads TGTGCCAGCTCACCAGGACAGCCCTACGAGCAGTACTTC. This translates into CASSPGQPYEQYF.

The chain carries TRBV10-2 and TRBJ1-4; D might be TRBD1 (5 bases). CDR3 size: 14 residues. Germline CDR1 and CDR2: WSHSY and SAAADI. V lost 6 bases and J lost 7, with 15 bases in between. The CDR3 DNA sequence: TGCGCCAGCAGATCGGCAGGGTCGGGTGAAAAACTGTTTTTT. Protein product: CASRSAGSGEKLFF.

The CDR3, as DNA: TGCAGCGTTGAAGGCGCCGAGACAGGGGCATCCTACGAGCAGTACTTC. This sequence encodes CSVEGAETGASYEQYF. The chain couples TRBV29-1 to TRBJ2-7; 8 nucleotides match TRBD1. Unmatched junction bases numbered 9, after V lost 1 base and J lost 1 base. This CDR3 region has 16 residues. Germline V gene data show CDR1 as SQVTM and CDR2 as ANQGSEA.

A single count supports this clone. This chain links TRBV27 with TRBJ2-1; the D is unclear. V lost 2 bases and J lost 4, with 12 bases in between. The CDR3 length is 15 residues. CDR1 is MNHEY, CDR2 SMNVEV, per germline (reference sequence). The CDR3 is CASSLEPSLYNEQFF. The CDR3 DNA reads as TGTGCCAGCAGTTTAGAACCCTCCCTGTACAATGAGCAGTTCTTC.

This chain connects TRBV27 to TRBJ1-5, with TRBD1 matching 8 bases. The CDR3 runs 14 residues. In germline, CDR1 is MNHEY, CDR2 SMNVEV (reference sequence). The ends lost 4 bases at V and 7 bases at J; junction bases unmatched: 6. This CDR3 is CASSWGGDRQPQHF. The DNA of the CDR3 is TGTGCCAGCAGTTGGGGAGGGGACAGGCAGCCCCAGCATTTT.

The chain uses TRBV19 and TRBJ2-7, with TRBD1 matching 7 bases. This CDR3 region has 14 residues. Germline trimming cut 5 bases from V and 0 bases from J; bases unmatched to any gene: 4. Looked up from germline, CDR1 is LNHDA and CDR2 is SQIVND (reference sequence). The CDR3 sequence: CASSPWTGSYEQYF. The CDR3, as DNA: TGTGCCAGTAGTCCCTGGACAGGCTCCTACGAGCAGTACTTC.

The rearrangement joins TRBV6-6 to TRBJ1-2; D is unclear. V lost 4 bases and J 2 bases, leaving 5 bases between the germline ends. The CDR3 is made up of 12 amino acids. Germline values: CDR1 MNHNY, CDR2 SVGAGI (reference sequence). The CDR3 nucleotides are TGTGCCAGCAGTTTAGAGAACTATGGCTACACCTTC. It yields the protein CASSLENYGYTF.

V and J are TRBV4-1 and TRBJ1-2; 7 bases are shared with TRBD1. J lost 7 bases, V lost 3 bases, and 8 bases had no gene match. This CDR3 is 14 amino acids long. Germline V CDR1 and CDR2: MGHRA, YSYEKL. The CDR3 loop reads CASSQPSQGVGYTF. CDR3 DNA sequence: TGCGCCAGCAGCCAGCCATCCCAGGGGGTTGGCTACACCTTC.

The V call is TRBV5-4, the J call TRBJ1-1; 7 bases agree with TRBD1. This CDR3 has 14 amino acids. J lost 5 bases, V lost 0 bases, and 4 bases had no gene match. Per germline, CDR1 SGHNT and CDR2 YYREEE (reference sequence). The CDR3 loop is CASSLVTGDTEAFF. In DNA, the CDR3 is TGTGCCAGCAGCTTGGTAACAGGGGATACTGAAGCTTTCTTT.

The CDR3 bases are TGTGCCTGGAGTGTAACTAAGGATACAGGGCCCCAGCATTTT. Its translation: CAWSVTKDTGPQHF. The V call is TRBV30, the J call TRBJ1-5, with D perhaps matching TRBD1 (5 bases). CDR3 size: 14 residues. The germline CDR1 and CDR2 sequences are GTSNPN and SVGIG (reference sequence). V lost 0 bases, J lost 9 bases, and 15 bases lay in between.

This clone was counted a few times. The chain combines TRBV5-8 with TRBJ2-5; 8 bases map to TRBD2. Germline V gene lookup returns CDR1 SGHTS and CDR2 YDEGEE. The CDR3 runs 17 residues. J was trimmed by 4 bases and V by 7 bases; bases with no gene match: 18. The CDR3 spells CASPRAPWREEVETQYF. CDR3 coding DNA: TGTGCCAGCCCCAGGGCCCCATGGCGGGAGGAGGTAGAGACCCAGTACTTC.

The CDR3: CASKSGLAPVDTQYF. CDR3 coding DNA: TGCGCCAGCAAGTCGGGACTAGCGCCAGTAGATACGCAGTATTTT. The chain has TRBV10-1 and TRBJ2-3; 10 nucleotides agree with TRBD2. There are 15 residues in the CDR3. Germline CDR1 reads WNHNN; CDR2 reads SYGVQD (reference sequence). J lost 5 bases, V lost 7 bases, and 9 bases had no gene match.

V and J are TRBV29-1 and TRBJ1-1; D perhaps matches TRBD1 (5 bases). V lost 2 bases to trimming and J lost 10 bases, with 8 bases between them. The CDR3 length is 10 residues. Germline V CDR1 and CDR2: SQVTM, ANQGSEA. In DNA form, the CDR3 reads TGCAGCGTTGAACCAGGGACAGCTTTCTTT. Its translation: CSVEPGTAFF.

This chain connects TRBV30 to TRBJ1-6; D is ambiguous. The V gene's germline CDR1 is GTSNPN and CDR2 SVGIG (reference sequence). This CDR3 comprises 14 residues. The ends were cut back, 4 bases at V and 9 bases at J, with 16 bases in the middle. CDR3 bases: TGTGCCTGGACCGCAGCTGGTTGGATTTCACCCCTCCACTTT. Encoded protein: CAWTAAGWISPLHF.

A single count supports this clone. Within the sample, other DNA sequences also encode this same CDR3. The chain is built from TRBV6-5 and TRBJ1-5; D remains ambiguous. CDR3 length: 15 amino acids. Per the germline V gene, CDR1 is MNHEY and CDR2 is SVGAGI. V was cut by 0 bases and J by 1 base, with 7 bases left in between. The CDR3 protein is CASSYSGRSNQPQHF. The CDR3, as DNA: TGTGCCAGCAGTTACTCCGGAAGAAGCAATCAGCCCCAGCATTTT.

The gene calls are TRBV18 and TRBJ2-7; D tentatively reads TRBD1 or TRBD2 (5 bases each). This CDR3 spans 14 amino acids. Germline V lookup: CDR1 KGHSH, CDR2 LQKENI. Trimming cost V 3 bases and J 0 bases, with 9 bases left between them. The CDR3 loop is CASSPAGTSYEQYF. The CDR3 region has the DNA TGTGCCAGCTCACCCGCCGGGACCTCCTACGAGCAGTACTTC.

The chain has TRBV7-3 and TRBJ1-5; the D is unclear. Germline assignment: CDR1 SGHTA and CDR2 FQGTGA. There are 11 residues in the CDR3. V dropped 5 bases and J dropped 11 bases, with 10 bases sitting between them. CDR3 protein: CASSPNVSQHF. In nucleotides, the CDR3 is TGTGCCAGCAGCCCTAATGTATCCCAGCATTTT. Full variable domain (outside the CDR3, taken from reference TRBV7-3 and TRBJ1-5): GAGVSQTPSNKVTEKGKYVELRCDPISGHTALYWYRQSLGQGPEFLIYFQGTGAADDSGLPNDRFFAVRPEGSVSTLKIQRTERGDSAVYLCASSPNVSQHFGDGTRLSIL.

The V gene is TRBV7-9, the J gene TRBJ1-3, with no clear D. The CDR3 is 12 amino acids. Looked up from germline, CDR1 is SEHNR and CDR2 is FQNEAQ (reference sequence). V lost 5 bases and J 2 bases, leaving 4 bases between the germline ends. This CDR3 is CASSPPGNTIYF. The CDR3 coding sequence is TGTGCCAGCAGCCCACCTGGAAACACCATATATTTT.

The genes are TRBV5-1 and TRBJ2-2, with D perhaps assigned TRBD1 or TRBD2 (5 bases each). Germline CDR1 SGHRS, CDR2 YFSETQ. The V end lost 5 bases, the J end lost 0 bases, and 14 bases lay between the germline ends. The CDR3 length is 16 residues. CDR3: CASRVKRGTNTGELFF. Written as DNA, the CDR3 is TGCGCCAGCAGGGTAAAGAGGGGTACGAACACCGGGGAGCTGTTTTTT.